This T cell receptor beta chain was identified during a study of cytomegalovirus exposure and HLA in healthy donors. Study-wide context: Across a few hundred genotyped donors, about 80% landed in the Caucasian-associated ancestry cluster.

Germline V gene data show CDR1 as SGHTA and CDR2 as FQGNSA. The CDR3 sequence is 14 residues long. V was clipped by 2 bases and J by 9 bases; unmatched bases: 6. This PCR relied on a set of 60 Vbeta primers and 13 Jbeta primers. Profiling relied on immunoSEQ multiplex PCR, and the TCRdb table lists in-frame clones only, not all of them. The sample includes about 170,000 clones, approximately 77% of them seen just once. The receptor was derived from a male donor in good health and CMV-seronegative. The sequencing input was PBMCs. The V call is TRBV7-2, the J call TRBJ2-1; the match to TRBD2 covers 8 bases. The CDR3 loop is CASSLQAGEVEQFF. The DNA of the CDR3 is TGTGCCAGCAGCTTACAAGCGGGAGAGGTTGAGCAGTTCTTC.